One sample yielded the 29 T cell receptor beta chains listed below, sequenced in a study of PD-L1 blockade in urothelial cancer. Time point noted: peripheral blood 6 weeks after treatment start. The assay was immunoSEQ multiplex PCR, and TCRdb's table has in-frame clones only and misses some. The sample consists of roughly 120,000 clones, less than 95% of them appearing once. Material: PBMCs, obtained around atezolizumab (anti-PD-L1) treatment. These receptors all stem from a man between 60 and 75 years old with urothelial cancer.

The chain recombines TRBV2 with TRBJ1-2; 7 bases align to TRBD1. The germline V gene encodes CDR1 SNHLY and CDR2 FYNNEI. The CDR3 totals 11 residues. The V segment lost 11 bases and the J segment 8 bases; nucleotides outside the gene matches: 8. In DNA, the CDR3 is TGTGCCTCTAACAGGGGTGACGGCTACACCTTC. This gives the protein CASNRGDGYTF.

The chain is built from TRBV5-1 and TRBJ2-6; a possible D gene is TRBD2 (7 bases). Trimming pared 0 bases from V and 2 bases from J, leaving 21 bases between. CDR1 is SGHRS and CDR2 is YFSETQ in the germline V gene. The CDR3 covers 20 residues. Here the CDR3 reads CASSLVSSGGRRTGANVLTF. The CDR3 region has the DNA TGCGCCAGCAGCTTGGTTTCTTCGGGGGGCAGACGCACTGGGGCCAACGTCCTGACTTTC.

The V gene is TRBV6-5, the J gene TRBJ2-1, with a possible D match to TRBD2 (6 bases). The CDR3 is 14 residues long. Trimming cost V 0 bases and J 9 bases, with 12 bases left between them. Per germline, CDR1 MNHEY and CDR2 SVGAGI. CDR3 region: CASSYSPGDGEQFF. CDR3 in DNA: TGTGCCAGCAGTTACTCCCCGGGGGACGGTGAGCAGTTCTTC.

This clone has only a few counts. Other nucleotide sequences in the sample specify the same CDR3. The chain employs TRBV6-1 and TRBJ1-2; D perhaps matches TRBD1 (6 bases). The germline V and J ends were trimmed by 1 base and 4 bases, with 7 bases remaining between them. The CDR3 has 13 amino acids. CDR1 is MNHNS, CDR2 SASEGT, per germline. The CDR3 spells CASSEGRGYGYTF. The CDR3 coding sequence is TGTGCCAGCAGTGAAGGCAGGGGCTATGGCTACACCTTC.

This clone was detected once. The chain employs TRBV9 and TRBJ2-3; D gene uncertain. Trimming took 4 bases from V and 4 from J, leaving 13 bases between them. This CDR3 region has 14 residues. Germline loops: CDR1 SGDLS, CDR2 YYNGEE. This CDR3 is CASSPITVSDTQYF. CDR3 coding DNA: TGTGCCAGCAGCCCAATTACAGTTTCAGATACGCAGTATTTT.

The rearrangement joins TRBV9 to TRBJ2-2, with 12 bases identical to TRBD1. Germline values: CDR1 SGDLS, CDR2 YYNGEE. The CDR3 has 19 amino acids. Trimming cost V 1 base and J 6 bases; bases outside gene matches: 13. CDR3 DNA: TGTGCCAGCAGCGTACAATACTTTGCCGGGACAGGGGGCTCCGGGGAGCTGTTTTTT. Its protein product is CASSVQYFAGTGGSGELFF.

This chain links TRBV4-2 with TRBJ2-2; D perhaps matches TRBD2 (6 bases). Trimming removed 4 bases at V and 6 bases at J, with 6 bases between. The CDR3 has 12 amino acids. Germline loops: CDR1 LGHNA, CDR2 YNFKEQ. In DNA, the CDR3 is TGTGCCAGCAGCCGGGAGGCCGGGGAGCTGTTTTTT. It encodes CASSREAGELFF.

This clone was seen just once. The chain carries TRBV7-2 and TRBJ2-7; D is unresolved. CDR3 length: 16 amino acids. Trimming cost V 5 bases and J 1 base, with 18 bases left between them. The germline gives CDR1 SGHTA, CDR2 FQGNSA. CDR3 amino acids: CASSPRLRKKSYEQYF. The CDR3 bases are TGTGCCAGCAGCCCTCGGTTGAGAAAAAAATCCTACGAGCAGTACTTC.

The V and J genes are TRBV15 and TRBJ2-2; TRBD2 might be the D (5 bases). Germline CDR1 and CDR2: LNHNV and YYDKDF (reference sequence). V was trimmed by 1 base and J by 3 bases, leaving 9 bases between them. CDR3 length equals 15 residues. The CDR3 sequence is CATSRVGSYTGELFF. CDR3 DNA sequence: TGTGCCACCAGCAGAGTAGGGAGCTACACCGGGGAGCTGTTTTTT.

The gene calls are TRBV2 and TRBJ2-1; TRBD2 matches 8 bases. Losses at the gene ends were 5 bases for V and 5 bases for J; bases not matched to a gene: 5. The CDR3 extends over 14 amino acids. From germline, CDR1 is SNHLY and CDR2 FYNNEI. CDR3 protein: CASSSGGRDNEQFF. DNA of the CDR3: TGTGCCAGCAGTTCGGGGGGGCGGGACAATGAGCAGTTCTTC.

The V gene is TRBV28, the J gene TRBJ2-7, with 8 bases identical to TRBD1. With V trimmed by 2 bases and J by 4 bases, 1 base remained unmatched. The CDR3 totals 13 residues. CDR1 and CDR2 (germline): MDHEN, SYDVKM. The CDR3 DNA reads as TGTGCCAGCAGTTTAACAGGGGGGTACGAGCAGTACTTC. It is translated as CASSLTGGYEQYF.

The chain recombines TRBV5-1 with TRBJ1-2; maybe TRBD1 (6 bases). V lost 3 bases and J 6 bases, leaving 15 bases between the germline ends. Germline V gene lookup returns CDR1 SGHRS and CDR2 YFSETQ. The CDR3 totals 14 residues. CDR3 sequence reads: CASSSQQGFNGYTF. DNA of the CDR3: TGCGCCAGCAGCTCACAACAGGGTTTCAATGGCTACACCTTC.

This clone was detected only once. The rearrangement uses TRBV28 and TRBJ1-5; the D gene is possibly TRBD1 (6 bases). Germline V gene data show CDR1 as MDHEN and CDR2 as SYDVKM. Trimming shortened V by 5 bases and J by 2 bases, and 13 bases separated the two germline ends. There are 15 residues in the CDR3. CDR3 region: CASSAGGPRNQPQHF. CDR3 nucleotide sequence: TGTGCCAGCAGTGCGGGGGGGCCGCGCAATCAGCCCCAGCATTTT.

The chain uses TRBV30 and TRBJ2-7, with D uncertain. The germline gives CDR1 GTSNPN, CDR2 SVGIG (reference sequence). V lost 2 bases and J 5 bases, leaving 7 bases between the germline ends. The CDR3 extends over 11 amino acids. CDR3 protein: CAWSIIDEQYF. The CDR3 nucleotides are TGTGCCTGGAGTATAATAGACGAGCAGTACTTC.

The chain uses TRBV5-6 and TRBJ1-5; the D is unclear. The CDR3 is made up of 12 amino acids. V dropped 3 bases and J dropped 5 bases, with 6 bases sitting between them. Germline V gene data show CDR1 as SGHDT and CDR2 as YYEEEE. CDR3 DNA sequence: TGTGCCAGCAGCTGGGCCGATCAGCCCCAGCATTTT. This encodes CASSWADQPQHF. The full variable domain, rest sourced from reference TRBV5-6 and TRBJ1-5, is DAGVTQSPTHLIKTRGQQVTLRCSPKSGHDTVSWYQQALGQGPQFIFQYYEEEERQRGNFPDRFSGHQFPNYSSELNVNALLLGDSALYLCASSWADQPQHFGDGTRLSIL.

The CDR3 spells CASSWVGGETQYF. CDR3 nucleotides: TGTGCCAGCAGCTGGGTTGGAGGGGAGACCCAGTACTTC. The chain has TRBV7-2 and TRBJ2-5, with a possible D match to TRBD2 (6 bases). Germline V CDR1 and CDR2: SGHTA, FQGNSA. The CDR3 runs 13 residues. V lost 4 bases and J lost 5, with 11 bases in between.

The gene calls are TRBV29-1 and TRBJ1-5; the D gene is possibly TRBD1 (5 bases). The CDR3 covers 17 residues. Trimming took 2 bases from V and 2 from J, leaving 19 bases between them. Per germline, CDR1 SQVTM and CDR2 ANQGSEA. The CDR3 nucleotides read TGCAGCGTTGAATCTCGGTCGGGGGACGGAGGCAATCAGCCCCAGCATTTT. Protein sequence: CSVESRSGDGGNQPQHF.

The rearrangement links TRBV5-1 to TRBJ2-3; TRBD2 aligns across 15 bases. Germline V gives CDR1 SGHRS, CDR2 YFSETQ. J gave up 1 base and V 3 bases, and 9 bases lay outside the gene matches. CDR3 length: 19 amino acids. CDR3 amino acids: CASSSGLAGGPSGTDTQYF. CDR3 in DNA: TGCGCCAGCAGCTCTGGACTAGCGGGGGGGCCGAGTGGCACAGATACGCAGTATTTT.

The gene calls are TRBV27 and TRBJ2-2; tentative D call: TRBD2 (5 bases). Germline V CDR1 and CDR2: MNHEY, SMNVEV (reference sequence). This CDR3 is built from 13 residues. V was clipped by 3 bases and J by 10 bases, with 12 bases between them. The CDR3 protein is CASSFAGWEELFF. Here the CDR3 DNA reads TGTGCCAGCAGTTTTGCGGGCTGGGAGGAGCTGTTTTTT.

In nucleotides, the CDR3 is TGTGCCAGTAGTAACTCTAAGCGGAGCTCCTACAATGAGCAGTTCTTC. Translation: CASSNSKRSSYNEQFF. The chain is built from TRBV19 and TRBJ2-1; TRBD2 is a possible D gene (5 bases). This CDR3 comprises 16 residues. Germline values: CDR1 LNHDA, CDR2 SQIVND (reference sequence). Trimming left V 4 bases short and J 0 bases short, with 13 bases between.

The CDR3 reads CASRGGGASDTQYF. The CDR3 DNA is TGTGCCAGCAGAGGAGGGGGGGCATCAGATACGCAGTATTTT. The V gene is TRBV5-4, the J gene TRBJ2-3, with D maybe TRBD2 (7 bases). This CDR3 spans 14 amino acids. Germline V gene lookup returns CDR1 SGHNT and CDR2 YYREEE (reference sequence). Trimming pared 5 bases from V and 4 bases from J, leaving 14 bases between.

The rearrangement joins TRBV4-1 to TRBJ2-5, with 7 nucleotides matching TRBD1. The CDR3 sequence is 17 residues long. The germline CDR1 and CDR2 sequences are MGHRA and YSYEKL. With 0 bases clipped from V and 5 bases from J, the junction kept 12 bases outside the gene matches. CDR3 residues: CASSQDLMGPRGETQYF. DNA for the CDR3: TGCGCCAGCAGCCAAGATCTCATGGGTCCCAGGGGGGAGACCCAGTACTTC.

The J gene is TRBJ2-7, the V gene TRBV25-1, with D possibly being TRBD2 (6 bases). Germline values: CDR1 MGHDK, CDR2 SYGVNS. Trimming shortened V by 3 bases and J by 7 bases, and 22 bases separated the two germline ends. This CDR3 has 16 amino acids. CDR3 amino acids: CASSDPGRGGLGEQYF. The CDR3 DNA sequence: TGTGCCAGCAGTGACCCCGGGCGGGGAGGTTTGGGAGAGCAGTACTTC.

The gene calls are TRBV6-5 and TRBJ2-6; no clear D. Germline CDR1 is MNHEY and CDR2 is SVGAGI. The CDR3 consists of 14 residues. With 0 bases removed from V and 2 bases from J, the gap between germline ends came to 2 bases. CDR3 sequence reads: CASSYSTGANVLTF. The CDR3 DNA is TGTGCCAGCAGTTACTCCACTGGGGCCAACGTCCTGACTTTC.

J is TRBJ1-2 and V is TRBV29-1, with 7 nucleotides matching TRBD1. Trimming cost V 1 base and J 3 bases; bases outside gene matches: 11. The V gene's germline CDR1 is SQVTM and CDR2 ANQGSEA. The CDR3 loop spans 16 amino acids. The CDR3 loop is CSVEGVGTAYDYGYTF. In nucleotides, the CDR3 is TGCAGCGTTGAAGGTGTTGGGACAGCTTATGACTATGGCTACACCTTC.

This chain links TRBV14 with TRBJ2-2; 8 positions agree with TRBD2. Germline loops: CDR1 SGHDN, CDR2 FVKESK. The CDR3 spans 16 residues. The V and J ends lost 0 bases and 5 bases, in that order; junction bases with no gene match: 5. The CDR3 spells CASSQDPGRVTGELFF. The CDR3, as DNA: TGTGCCAGCAGCCAAGATCCCGGGAGGGTTACCGGGGAGCTGTTTTTT. Complete variable domain (other parts from reference TRBV14 and TRBJ2-2): EAGVTQFPSHSVIEKGQTVTLRCDPISGHDNLYWYRRVMGKEIKFLLHFVKESKQDESGMPNNRFLAERTGGTYSTLKVQPAELEDSGVYFCASSQDPGRVTGELFFGEGSRLTVL.

This CDR3 is CAWSVPGLGLTDTQYF. The CDR3 DNA sequence: TGTGCCTGGAGTGTTCCGGGACTAGGTCTTACAGATACGCAGTATTTT. The chain links TRBV30 to TRBJ2-3; 8 nucleotides agree with TRBD2. CDR3 size: 16 residues. Germline loops: CDR1 GTSNPN, CDR2 SVGIG (reference sequence). V was pared by 0 bases and J by 3 bases, with 8 bases of the junction left unmatched.

The CDR3, as DNA: TGTGCCAGCAGTTTAGCGGGAGCTCAAGAGACCCAGTACTTC. Residues: CASSLAGAQETQYF. The rearrangement uses TRBV28 and TRBJ2-5; 7 bases align to TRBD2. J lost 2 bases, V lost 2 bases, and 2 bases had no gene match. Germline CDR1 is MDHEN and CDR2 is SYDVKM. This CDR3 comprises 14 residues.

V gene TRBV29-1 combines with J gene TRBJ2-1; weak D call: TRBD1 (5 bases). The CDR3 runs 12 residues. Germline CDR1 SQVTM, CDR2 ANQGSEA. V dropped 4 bases and J dropped 6 bases, with 10 bases sitting between them. Here the CDR3 DNA reads TGCAGCGTTGCATCTAGGGGCAATGAGCAGTTCTTC. Residues: CSVASRGNEQFF.